The T cell receptor beta chain under discussion was sequenced for a study of CD8 T cells in ankylosing spondylitis. Study-level points and caveats: Significant enrichment of disease-linked clones was reported in matched ankylosing spondylitis synovial fluid. Among TCR beta sequences, a motif of eight or nine highly homologous variants appeared characteristic of ankylosing spondylitis blood. In peripheral blood, disease-linked CD8+ clones occurred at relatively low frequencies.

Scientists made TCR beta libraries using quantitative 5'-RACE with molecular barcodes. TCRdb reanalysed the 5' RACE reads using MiXCR and keeps one entry per CDR3 protein. The data hold under 950,000 distinct CDR3 sequences, with under 20% observed a single time. This clonotype was found a few times. What it binds is unknown. Germline V gives CDR1 GTSNPN, CDR2 SVGIG (reference sequence). This CDR3 has 15 amino acids. J gave up 2 bases and V 1 base, and 4 bases lay outside the gene matches. The sequencing input was blood, either unsorted or a sorted T cell fraction (not recorded which). The receptor comes from a male donor with ankylosing spondylitis. The gene calls are TRBV30 and TRBJ1-2, with 10 bases aligning to TRBD1. The CDR3, as DNA: TGTGCCTGGAGTGGTGGGACAGGGGACAACTATGGCTACACCTTC. This translates into CAWSGGTGDNYGYTF.